Sequencing of this TCR beta chain was carried out in a study of regulatory T cells in long-lasting Graves disease. Time point reported: newly diagnosed GD, antithyroid drugs for less than 3 months. PBMC-derived RNA was used for the TCR library. Arm-PCR of CDR3 regions and iRepertoire HTBI primers were used to build TCR beta libraries. TCRdb fed the multiplex PCR reads into MiXCR, producing one record per CDR3 protein. The repertoire consists of 300,000 to 400,000 distinct CDR3 sequences, with roughly 17% occurring once and the leading ten covering 25% to 30%. The table lists this clonotype with many counts. The trim removed 5 bases at V and 7 bases at J, leaving 6 bases unmatched. CDR1 and CDR2 from the germline V gene are MDHEN and SYDVKM. This CDR3 is 14 amino acids long. These data are also associated with another study on T cells in Graves' hyperthyroidism and ophthalmopathy. As that study records: Most expanded thyroid clonotypes above 0.001 recurred in blood. Ophthalmopathy stood apart from stable hyperthyroidism in a 13 V-J model.

The source of this sequence is a man in his forties or fifties with Graves disease. This specimen consisted of peripheral blood mononuclear cells (PBMCs), obtained at new diagnosis, from a patient treated with antithyroid drugs. The chain combines TRBV28 with TRBJ1-5, with 9 nucleotides matching TRBD1. The CDR3 bases are TGTGCCAGCAGTAGGACAGGGGTTGAACAGCCCCAGCATTTT. Protein: CASSRTGVEQPQHF.